A single sample gave rise to the 16 T cell receptor delta chains below, sequenced in a study of γδ T cells in repeated Plasmodium falciparum infection. TCRdb reran clone calling via CATT on the multiplex PCR reads. Of 70,000 to 95,000 delta-chain clones in the sample, 1.4% were seen once. Flow sorting of PBMC yielded separate Vgamma9/Vdelta2+ and Vdelta2-negative gammadelta T cell populations for bulk repertoire analysis. The sequenced material came from gamma-delta T cells from blood. The receptors stem from a pool of human donors (malaria-infected and uninfected, not separated).

Details on this clone: For this DNA, TCRdb reports the protein of a much larger clone, which diverges at residue 7, most likely from a read error; the protein presented here is translated directly from the DNA. The CDR3 is CALGEPLRTLLPLLGEYTDKLIF. CDR3 in DNA: TGTGCTCTTGGGGAACCCCTCCGAACCCTCCTCCCTTTACTGGGGGAGTACACCGATAAACTCATCTTT. The chain couples TRDV1 to TRDJ1, with TRDD3 matching over 9 bases. The J gene, absent from TCRdb, was called here by matching the DNA to germline. This CDR3 region has 23 residues. Germline trimming cut 1 base from V and 0 bases from J; bases unmatched to any gene: 24. Germline-derived CDR1 and CDR2 are TSWWSYY and QGS.

This clone was seen just once. The chain's CDR3 is CAFRHSPEEYTDKLIF. The CDR3 DNA is TGTGCCTTTAGACACAGCCCCGAAGAGTACACCGATAAACTCATCTTT. The chain couples TRDV3 to TRDJ1, with D uncertain. Germline matching of the DNA provided the J gene here, since TCRdb leaves it blank. Trimming shortened V by 0 bases and J by 0 bases, and 17 bases separated the two germline ends. The CDR3 length is 16 residues. CDR1 and CDR2 from the germline V gene are TVYSNPD and GDNSRS (reference sequence).

A note on this clone: The TCRdb protein, from a much larger clone, departs from this DNA's translation at residue 4, likely by read error; the protein shown derives from the DNA. V usage is TRDV2 and J usage is TRDJ1, with 8 nucleotides matching TRDD3. The V gene end was trimmed by 5 bases and the J gene end by 0 bases; junction bases not matched to a gene: 16. CDR3 length: 18 amino acids. The germline V gene encodes CDR1 GEAIGNYY and CDR2 EKD. This CDR3 is CACGAVLGANSYTDKLIF. As DNA, the CDR3 is TGTGCCTGTGGCGCCGTACTGGGGGCTAACTCGTACACCGATAAACTCATCTTT.

A few counts support this clone. It may be a read error: a sequence one base away is much more abundant. The CDR3 nucleotides are TGTGCCCTTGGGAAGTTACTGGAGAACACCGATAAACTCATCTTT. It encodes CALGKLLENTDKLIF. The J gene is TRDJ1, the V gene TRDV1; tentative D call: TRDD3 (5 bases). The length of the CDR3 is 15 residues. Per germline, CDR1 TSWWSYY and CDR2 QGS.

This clone was detected many times. This CDR3 reads CALGEGAYVSPLWGITDKLIF. The CDR3 nucleotides read TGTGCTCTTGGGGAAGGCGCCTACGTTTCACCGCTCTGGGGGATCACCGATAAACTCATCTTT. The gene calls are TRDV1 and TRDJ1, with 9 bases that match TRDD3. Since TCRdb gives no J gene, matching the DNA to germline was used here to assign it. From germline, CDR1 is TSWWSYY and CDR2 QGS. J gave up 1 base and V 2 bases, and 20 bases lay outside the gene matches. This CDR3 is 21 amino acids long.

This clone was observed a handful of times. A far larger clone is off by one base, so a read error is likely. The sample has other DNA sequences that encode this CDR3 too. V usage is TRDV2 and J usage is TRDJ1; 8 positions match TRDD3. Germline assignment: CDR1 GEAIGNYY and CDR2 EKD. CDR3 size: 15 residues. The CDR3 sequence: CACDGAGGHTDKLIF. The CDR3 nucleotides read TGTGCCTGTGACGGGGCTGGGGGACACACCGATAAACTCATCTTC.

This clone was counted between two and nine times. The translation of this DNA and the TCRdb protein of a much larger clone differ at residue 9, probably owing to a read error; the protein shown here is translated from the DNA. This rearrangement joins TRDV1 to TRDJ1, with TRDD3 identical over 10 bases. The J gene, missing from TCRdb, was assigned here through DNA to germline matching. The CDR3 loop spans 19 amino acids. V was clipped by 0 bases and J by 4 bases; unmatched bases: 14. Germline values: CDR1 TSWWSYY, CDR2 QGS. The CDR3 region is CALGELGSRGIRDGDKLIF. The CDR3, as DNA: TGTGCTCTTGGGGAACTGGGTTCTCGGGGGATACGAGACGGCGATAAACTCATCTTT.

The chain employs TRDV3 and TRDJ1; 9 bases line up with TRDD3. The germline V gene encodes CDR1 TVYSNPD and CDR2 GDNSRS (reference sequence). Trimming at V came to 4 bases and at J to 4 bases, leaving 19 bases not matched to a gene. CDR3 length equals 17 residues. CDR3 coding DNA: TGTGCCTCTACCTTTCCTACCTTACTGGGGGAACACGATAAACTCATCTTT. It translates to CASTFPTLLGEHDKLIF.

This clone turned up a few times. V is TRDV1 and J is TRDJ1; 12 bases align to TRDD3. The germline CDR1 and CDR2 sequences are TSWWSYY and QGS. The ends lost 2 bases at V and 0 bases at J; junction bases unmatched: 25. The CDR3 spans 24 residues. The CDR3 sequence: CALGESVSPNRILGDTPYTDKLIF. In DNA form, the CDR3 reads TGTGCTCTTGGGGAATCGGTTAGCCCTAACCGAATACTGGGGGATACCCCATACACCGATAAACTCATCTTT.

This clone was seen a few times. TCRdb has a much larger clone's protein, which differs at residue 16 from the translation of this DNA, likely because of a read error; what is shown is the protein translated from the DNA. V is TRDV2 and J is TRDJ1; tentative D call: TRDD3 (6 bases). Germline matching of the DNA provided the J gene here, since TCRdb leaves it blank. Germline V gene lookup returns CDR1 GEAIGNYY and CDR2 EKD. The CDR3 loop spans 19 amino acids. The CDR3 DNA follows: TGTGCCTGTGACACCGTCGGCCTCGAGGGTGGGATAAGGGCCGATAGACTCATCTTT. It translates to CACDTVGLEGGIRADRLIF.

Details on this clone: The mismatch at residue 9 between this DNA's translation and the TCRdb protein of a much larger clone likely reflects a read error; the protein shown is translated from the DNA. The genes are TRDV2 and TRDJ1; 11 positions agree with TRDD3. This CDR3 contains 18 residues. V shed 1 base, J shed 7 bases, and the junction held 16 bases outside the gene matches. Germline CDR1 reads GEAIGNYY; CDR2 reads EKD. CDR3 coding DNA: TGTGCCTGTGACACTGGCTACGTTATTGGGGGATACGCGGGTAAACTCATCTTT. As protein: CACDTGYVIGGYAGKLIF.

In regard to this clone: A far more abundant clone sits one base away, making this likely a read error. Different DNA sequences within this sample yield the same CDR3. This chain uses TRDV2 with TRDJ1, with TRDD3 matching 9 bases. The germline V gene has CDR1 GEAIGNYY and CDR2 EKD. The CDR3 is 16 residues long. CDR3 bases: TGTGCATGTGACACGCTACTGGGGGAGTTCACCGATAAACTCATCTTT. Translation: CACDTLLGEFTDKLIF.

There are a few counts of this clone. With a far larger clone one base away, a read error is the likely cause. At the DNA level, this CDR3 is encoded by other sequences in the same sample as well. The chain joins TRDV2 to TRDJ1; 13 bases are shared with TRDD3. Since TCRdb gives no J gene, matching the DNA to germline was used here to assign it. The CDR3 length is 16 residues. Germline V lookup: CDR1 GEAIGNYY, CDR2 EKD. This chain's CDR3 is CACDTGGYAFSDKLIF. For the CDR3, the DNA is TGTGCCTGCGACACTGGGGGATACGCGTTTTCCGATAAACTCATCTTT.

Comment on this clone: A far more abundant clone sits one base away, making this likely a read error. This CDR3 is also generated by other DNA sequences in the sample. The chain couples TRDV2 to TRDJ3; 13 nucleotides align to TRDD3. CDR1 is GEAIGNYY and CDR2 is EKD in the germline V gene. This CDR3 contains 22 residues. This CDR3 is CACDSPPTGGYGSSWDTRQMFF. The CDR3 DNA sequence: TGCGCCTGTGATTCGCCACCAACTGGGGGATACGGAAGCTCCTGGGACACCCGACAGATGTTTTTC.

There are many counts of this clone. V and J are TRDV1 and TRDJ1; TRDD3 matches 9 bases. The CDR3 has 20 residues. The V segment lost 0 bases and the J segment 0 bases; nucleotides outside the gene matches: 14. CDR1 and CDR2 from the germline V gene are TSWWSYY and QGS. In DNA, the CDR3 is TGTGCTCTTGGGGAACTTCCTCCCCCTCTGGGGGATCTGTACACCGATAAACTCATCTTT. It translates to CALGELPPPLGDLYTDKLIF.

At least ten counts were recorded for this clone. TCRdb shows a much larger clone's protein in place of this DNA's translation, and the two differ at residue 13, likely through a read error; the protein shown is translated from the DNA. V gene TRDV2 combines with J gene TRDJ1, with 11 bases that match TRDD3. The CDR3 contains 19 residues. V was pared by 0 bases and J by 1 base, with 12 bases of the junction left unmatched. The germline gives CDR1 GEAIGNYY, CDR2 EKD. In nucleotides, the CDR3 is TGTGCCTGTGACACCGTAGGTGGGGGATACGTGGGGTGCACCGATAAACTCATCTTT. Translating it yields CACDTVGGGYVGCTDKLIF.